This T cell receptor beta chain was identified during a study of blood T cell repertoires in COVID-19. The overall study: Collection of acute and convalescent COVID-19 samples took place in the United States, Italy and Spain.

This clone showed up just once. Under the authors' procedure: Amplifying reference gene primers gave estimates of nucleated cell counts. Sequenced by immunoSEQ multiplex PCR; TCRdb stores in-frame clones only, minus some. The V and J calls and the clone size are those of that table, but D and trimming were determined from the DNA. The repertoire holds about 99,000 clones, with roughly 84% as singletons. V was trimmed by 5 bases and J by 3 bases, leaving 9 bases between them. Germline V gene data show CDR1 as SGHRS and CDR2 as YFSETQ. This CDR3 has 12 amino acids. The sequenced material came from peripheral blood. The sequence came from a man between 65 and 80 years old with active or convalescent COVID-19. The V call is TRBV5-1, the J call TRBJ2-7, with a possible D match to TRBD2 (6 bases). The CDR3 sequence is CASREGDYEQYF. For the CDR3, the DNA is TGCGCCAGCAGGGAGGGAGACTACGAGCAGTACTTC.